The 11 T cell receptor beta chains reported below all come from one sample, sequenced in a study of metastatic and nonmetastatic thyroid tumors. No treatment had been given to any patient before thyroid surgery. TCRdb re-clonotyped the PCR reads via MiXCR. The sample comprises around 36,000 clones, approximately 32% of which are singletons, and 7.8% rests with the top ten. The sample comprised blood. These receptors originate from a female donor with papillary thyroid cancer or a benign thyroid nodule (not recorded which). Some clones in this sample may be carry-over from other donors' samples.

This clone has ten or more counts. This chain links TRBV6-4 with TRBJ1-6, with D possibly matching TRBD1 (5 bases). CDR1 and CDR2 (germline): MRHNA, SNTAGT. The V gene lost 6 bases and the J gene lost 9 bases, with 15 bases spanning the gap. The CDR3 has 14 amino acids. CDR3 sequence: CASSEDSTLSPLHF. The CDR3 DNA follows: TGTGCCAGCAGCGAAGACAGTACACTTTCACCCCTCCACTTT.

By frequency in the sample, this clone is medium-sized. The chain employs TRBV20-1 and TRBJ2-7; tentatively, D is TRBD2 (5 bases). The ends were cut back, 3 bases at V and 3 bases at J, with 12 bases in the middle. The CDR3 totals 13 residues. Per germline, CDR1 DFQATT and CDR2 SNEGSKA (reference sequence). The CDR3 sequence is CSARGVTDYEQYF. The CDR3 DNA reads TGCAGTGCTAGGGGAGTCACAGACTACGAGCAGTACTTC.

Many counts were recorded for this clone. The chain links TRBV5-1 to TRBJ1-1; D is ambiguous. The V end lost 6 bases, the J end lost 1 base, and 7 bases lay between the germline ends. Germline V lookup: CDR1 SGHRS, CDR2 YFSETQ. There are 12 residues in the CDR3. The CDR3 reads CASIGANTEAFF. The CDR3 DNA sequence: TGCGCCAGCATCGGAGCGAACACTGAAGCTTTCTTT. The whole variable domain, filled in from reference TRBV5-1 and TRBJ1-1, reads KAGVTQTPRYLIKTRGQQVTLSCSPISGHRSVSWYQQTPGQGLQFLFEYFSETQRNKGNFPGRFSGRQFSNSRSEMNVSTLELGDSALYLCASIGANTEAFFGQGTRLTVV.

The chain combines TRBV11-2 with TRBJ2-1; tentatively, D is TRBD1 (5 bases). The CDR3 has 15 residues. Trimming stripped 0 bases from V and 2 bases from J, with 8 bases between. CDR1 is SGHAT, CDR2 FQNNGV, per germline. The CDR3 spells CASSLDSQAYNEQFF. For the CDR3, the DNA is TGTGCCAGCAGCTTAGATTCACAGGCCTACAATGAGCAGTTCTTC.

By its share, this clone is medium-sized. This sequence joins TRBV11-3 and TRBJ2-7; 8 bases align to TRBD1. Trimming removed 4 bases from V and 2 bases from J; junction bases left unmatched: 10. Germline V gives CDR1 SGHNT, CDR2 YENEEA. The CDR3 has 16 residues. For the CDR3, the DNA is TGTGCCAGCAGCTCCCGACAGGGGATGAAGACCTACGAGCAGTACTTC. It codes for CASSSRQGMKTYEQYF.

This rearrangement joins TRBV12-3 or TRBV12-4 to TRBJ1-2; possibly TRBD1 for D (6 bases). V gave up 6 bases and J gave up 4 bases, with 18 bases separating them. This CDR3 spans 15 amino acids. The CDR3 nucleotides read TGTGCCAGCAGACCCCAGGGGAGGATTACCTATGGCTACACCTTC. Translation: CASRPQGRITYGYTF.

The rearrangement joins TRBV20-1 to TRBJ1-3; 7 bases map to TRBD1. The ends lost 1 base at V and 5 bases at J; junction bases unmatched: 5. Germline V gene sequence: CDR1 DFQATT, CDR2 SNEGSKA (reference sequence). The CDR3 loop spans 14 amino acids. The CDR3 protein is CSARGGTVRNTIYF. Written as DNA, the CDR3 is TGCAGTGCTAGAGGCGGGACAGTTCGAAACACCATATATTTT.

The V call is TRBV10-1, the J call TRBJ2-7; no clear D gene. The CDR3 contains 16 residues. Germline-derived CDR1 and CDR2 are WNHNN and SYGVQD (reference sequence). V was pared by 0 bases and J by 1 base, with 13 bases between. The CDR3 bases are TGCGCCAGCAGTGAGTCGTCGGTTTGGAAATCCTACGAGCAGTACTTC. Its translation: CASSESSVWKSYEQYF.

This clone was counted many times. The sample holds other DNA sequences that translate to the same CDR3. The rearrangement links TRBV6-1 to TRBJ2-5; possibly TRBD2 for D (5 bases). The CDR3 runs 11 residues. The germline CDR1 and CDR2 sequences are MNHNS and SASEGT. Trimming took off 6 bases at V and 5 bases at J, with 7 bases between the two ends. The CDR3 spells CASRRGETQYF. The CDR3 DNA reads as TGTGCCAGCAGGCGAGGGGAGACCCAGTACTTC.

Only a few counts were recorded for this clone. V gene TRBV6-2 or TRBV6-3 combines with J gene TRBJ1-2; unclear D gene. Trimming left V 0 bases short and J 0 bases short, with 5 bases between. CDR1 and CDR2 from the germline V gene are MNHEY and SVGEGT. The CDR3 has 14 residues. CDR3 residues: CASSYSSANYGYTF. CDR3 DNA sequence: TGTGCCAGCAGTTACTCTTCAGCTAACTATGGCTACACCTTC.

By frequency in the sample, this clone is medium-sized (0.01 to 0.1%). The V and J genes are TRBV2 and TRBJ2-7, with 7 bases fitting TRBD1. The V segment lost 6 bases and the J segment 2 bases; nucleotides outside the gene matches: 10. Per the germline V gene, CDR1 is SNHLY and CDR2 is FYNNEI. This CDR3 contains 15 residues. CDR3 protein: CASSPLTGVPYEQYF. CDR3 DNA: TGTGCCAGCAGCCCACTTACAGGGGTCCCCTACGAGCAGTACTTC. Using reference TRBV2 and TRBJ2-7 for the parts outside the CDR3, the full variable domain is EPEVTQTPSHQVTQMGQEVILRCVPISNHLYFYWYRQILGQKVEFLVSFYNNEISEKSEIFDDQFSVERPDGSNFTLKIRSTKLEDSAMYFCASSPLTGVPYEQYFGPGTRLTVT.